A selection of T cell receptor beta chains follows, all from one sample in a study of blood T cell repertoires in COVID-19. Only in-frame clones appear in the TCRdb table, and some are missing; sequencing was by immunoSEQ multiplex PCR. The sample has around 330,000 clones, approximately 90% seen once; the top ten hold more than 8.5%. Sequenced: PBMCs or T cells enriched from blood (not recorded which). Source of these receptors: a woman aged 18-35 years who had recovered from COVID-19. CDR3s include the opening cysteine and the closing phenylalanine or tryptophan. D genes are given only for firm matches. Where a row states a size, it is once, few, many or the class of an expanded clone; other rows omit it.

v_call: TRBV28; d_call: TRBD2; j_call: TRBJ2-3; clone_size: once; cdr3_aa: CASRPGRGDTDTQYF; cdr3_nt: TGTGCCAGCAGGCCGGGGCGGGGGGACACAGATACGCAGTATTTT
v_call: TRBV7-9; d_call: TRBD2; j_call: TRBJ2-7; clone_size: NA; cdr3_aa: CASQAGLAGGTESSYEQYF; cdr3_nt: TGTGCCAGCCAAGCTGGACTAGCGGGGGGTACAGAAAGCTCCTACGAGCAGTACTTC
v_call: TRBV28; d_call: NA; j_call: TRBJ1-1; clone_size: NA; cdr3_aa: CASSILEGQLNTEAFF; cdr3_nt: NA
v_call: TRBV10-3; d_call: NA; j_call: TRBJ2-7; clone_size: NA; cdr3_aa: CAISEFTYEQYF; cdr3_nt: TGTGCCATCAGTGAGTTCACTTACGAGCAGTACTTC
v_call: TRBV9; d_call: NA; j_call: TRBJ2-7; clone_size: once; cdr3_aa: CASSVSPDSSYEQYF; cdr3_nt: TGTGCCAGCAGCGTATCCCCGGACAGCTCCTACGAGCAGTACTTC
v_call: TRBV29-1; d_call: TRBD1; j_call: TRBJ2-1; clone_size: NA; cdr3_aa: CSGHTGGSYNEQFF; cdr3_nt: TGCAGCGGCCACACAGGGGGCTCCTACAATGAGCAGTTCTTC
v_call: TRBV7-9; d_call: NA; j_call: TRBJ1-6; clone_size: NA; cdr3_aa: CASSLTGGDRSPLHF; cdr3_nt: TGTGCCAGCAGCTTAACGGGAGGGGACCGATCACCCCTCCACTTT
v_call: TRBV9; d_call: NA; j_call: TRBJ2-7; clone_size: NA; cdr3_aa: CASSMGPDRHAYEQYF; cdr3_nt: TGTGCCAGCAGCATGGGCCCCGACCGGCACGCCTACGAGCAGTACTTC
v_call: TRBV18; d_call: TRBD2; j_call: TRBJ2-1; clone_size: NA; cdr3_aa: CASSPPAGVGYNEQFF; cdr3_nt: TGTGCCAGCTCACCACCGGCGGGGGTCGGCTACAATGAGCAGTTCTTC
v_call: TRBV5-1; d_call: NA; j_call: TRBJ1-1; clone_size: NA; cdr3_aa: CASSLAGVGTEAFF; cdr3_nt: TGCGCCAGCAGCTTGGCCGGGGTTGGTACTGAAGCTTTCTTT
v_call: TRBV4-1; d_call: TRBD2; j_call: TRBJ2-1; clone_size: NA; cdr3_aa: CASSPPSGGYNEQFF; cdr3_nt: TGCGCCAGCAGCCCCCCATCCGGGGGGTACAATGAGCAGTTCTTC
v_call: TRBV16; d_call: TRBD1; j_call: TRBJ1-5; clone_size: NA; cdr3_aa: CASSRTPTGGTNQPQHF; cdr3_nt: TGTGCCAGCAGCCGCACCCCGACAGGGGGGACTAATCAGCCCCAGCATTTT
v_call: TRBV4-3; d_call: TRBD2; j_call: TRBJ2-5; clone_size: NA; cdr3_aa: CASSQGLAGQTQYF; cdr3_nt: TGCGCCAGCAGCCAGGGGCTAGCGGGGCAGACCCAGTACTTC
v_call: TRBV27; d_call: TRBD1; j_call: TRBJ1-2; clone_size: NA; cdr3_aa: CASSLGTGGPGGYTF; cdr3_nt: TGTGCCAGCAGTCTAGGGACAGGGGGGCCGGGGGGCTACACCTTC
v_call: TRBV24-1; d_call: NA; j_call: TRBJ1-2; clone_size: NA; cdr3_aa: CATSDAAGSGDGYTF; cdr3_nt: TGTGCCACCAGTGATGCCGCGGGCTCCGGGGATGGCTACACCTTC
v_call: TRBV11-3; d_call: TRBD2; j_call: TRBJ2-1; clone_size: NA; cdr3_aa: CASSLGEREVNNEQFF; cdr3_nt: TGTGCCAGCAGCTTAGGGGAGCGGGAGGTCAACAATGAGCAGTTCTTC
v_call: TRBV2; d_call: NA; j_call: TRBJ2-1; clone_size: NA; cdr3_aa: CASSERGVVGAEQFF; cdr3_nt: TGTGCCAGCAGTGAAAGGGGCGTCGTGGGGGCTGAGCAGTTCTTC
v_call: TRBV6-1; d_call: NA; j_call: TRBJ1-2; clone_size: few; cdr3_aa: CASSEMSRGDYGYTF; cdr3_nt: TGTGCCAGCAGTGAAATGTCCAGGGGAGACTATGGCTACACCTTC
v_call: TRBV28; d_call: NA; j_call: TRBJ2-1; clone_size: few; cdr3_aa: CASSLVGPREQFF; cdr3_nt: TGTGCCAGCAGTTTGGTCGGCCCGAGGGAGCAGTTCTTC